The 19 T cell receptor beta chains below all came from one sample that was sequenced in a study of CD8 T cells in ankylosing spondylitis. Each CDR3 protein is one row after TCRdb ran MiXCR on the 5' RACE reads. The profile shows fewer than 250,000 distinct CDR3 sequences, roughly a third of them singletons. The sample comprised blood, either unsorted or a sorted T cell fraction (not recorded which). The receptors were gathered from a male donor with ankylosing spondylitis or in good health (not recorded which).

The chain has TRBV20-1 and TRBJ1-5; a possible D gene is TRBD1 (5 bases). CDR1 is DFQATT and CDR2 is SNEGSKA in the germline V gene (reference sequence). This CDR3 has 14 residues. V lost 6 bases and J 1 base, leaving 13 bases between the germline ends. CDR3 nucleotides: TGCAGTGCAACTAGGTGGGACAGCAATCAGCCCCAGCATTTT. Protein product: CSATRWDSNQPQHF.

This clonotype turned up a few times. Germline and junction disagree at one end, which may indicate a read error. V gene TRBV20-1 combines with J gene TRBJ2-7; 11 positions match TRBD2. Germline CDR1 is DFQATT and CDR2 is SNEGSKA (reference sequence). The CDR3 sequence is 18 residues long. This CDR3 is CCARDRASGGPVSTEQYF. The CDR3 nucleotides read TGCTGTGCTAGAGATAGGGCTAGCGGGGGGCCAGTCTCGACAGAGCAGTACTTC.

The genes are TRBV4-1 and TRBJ2-1; 9 bases are a match to TRBD2. Germline CDR1 and CDR2: MGHRA and YSYEKL. The CDR3 covers 17 residues. V shed 0 bases and J 4 bases; nucleotides not matched to a gene: 7. The chain's CDR3 is CASSQEGGGAPYNEQFF. The CDR3 DNA reads TGCGCCAGCAGCCAAGAAGGCGGGGGGGCCCCATACAATGAGCAGTTCTTC.

The V call is TRBV5-1, the J call TRBJ2-2; D call uncertain. This CDR3 contains 15 residues. The V gene's germline CDR1 is SGHRS and CDR2 YFSETQ. V lost 7 bases and J 0 bases, leaving 13 bases between the germline ends. CDR3 residues: CASRPLTTNTGELFF. Written as DNA, the CDR3 is TGCGCCAGCCGCCCCTTGACAACGAACACCGGGGAGCTGTTTTTT. The whole variable domain, remainder taken from reference TRBV5-1 and TRBJ2-2, is KAGVTQTPRYLIKTRGQQVTLSCSPISGHRSVSWYQQTPGQGLQFLFEYFSETQRNKGNFPGRFSGRQFSNSRSEMNVSTLELGDSALYLCASRPLTTNTGELFFGEGSRLTVL.

The chain links TRBV5-5 to TRBJ2-3; D possibly corresponds to TRBD2 (7 bases). Germline V lookup: CDR1 SGHKS, CDR2 YYEKEE (reference sequence). This CDR3 comprises 14 residues. Trimming removed 5 bases at V and 8 bases at J, with 18 bases between. CDR3 sequence reads: CASSPDRSGGTQYF. The CDR3 DNA follows: TGTGCCAGCAGTCCAGACAGGTCGGGAGGTACGCAGTATTTT.

The chain couples TRBV3-1 to TRBJ2-7; possible D gene TRBD1, 6 bases. In germline, CDR1 is LGHDT, CDR2 YNNKEL (reference sequence). V lost 0 bases and J 9 bases, leaving 15 bases between the germline ends. This CDR3 is 14 amino acids long. The chain's CDR3 is CASSQDIRQDLQYF. Written as DNA, the CDR3 is TGTGCCAGCAGCCAAGATATCCGACAGGACTTGCAGTACTTC.

This chain connects TRBV12-3 or TRBV12-4 to TRBJ2-3, with D unresolved. V shed 3 bases and J shed 1 base, with 11 bases lying between them. The CDR3 has 15 residues. The CDR3 protein is CASSLSRKGTDTQYF. For the CDR3, the DNA is TGTGCCAGCAGTTTGTCTCGGAAGGGCACAGATACGCAGTATTTT.

This chain connects TRBV7-9 to TRBJ2-1; 7 bases map to TRBD1. J gave up 7 bases and V 1 base, and 7 bases lay outside the gene matches. This CDR3 is built from 15 residues. Germline V CDR1 and CDR2: SEHNR, FQNEAQ (reference sequence). CDR3 nucleotides: TGTGCCAGCAGCTTAGTCACAGGGGTGGCAAATGAGCAGTTCTTC. Its translation: CASSLVTGVANEQFF. Full variable domain (missing parts from reference TRBV7-9 and TRBJ2-1): DTGVSQNPRHKITKRGQNVTFRCDPISEHNRLYWYRQTLGQGPEFLTYFQNEAQLEKSRLLSDRFSAERPKGSFSTLEIQRTEQGDSAMYLCASSLVTGVANEQFFGPGTRLTVL.

V gene TRBV12-3 or TRBV12-4 combines with J gene TRBJ2-3; the match to TRBD1 covers 9 bases. The trim removed 3 bases at V and 4 bases at J, leaving 5 bases unmatched. There are 15 residues in the CDR3. In nucleotides, the CDR3 is TGTGCCAGCAGTTTGATGACAGGGGGAGCAGATACGCAGTATTTT. Its translation is CASSLMTGGADTQYF.

This clonotype was detected ten times or more. The junction departs from the called germline gene at one end, perhaps through a read error. The chain employs TRBV4-2 and TRBJ2-1; D call uncertain. This CDR3 is 15 amino acids long. Germline loops: CDR1 LGHNA, CDR2 YNFKEQ. CDR3 nucleotides: TGTGCCAGCAGTCAAGAATGGGACTCCTACAATGAGCAGTTCTTC. This sequence encodes CASSQEWDSYNEQFF.

This rearrangement joins TRBV29-1 to TRBJ2-1; D is unclear. CDR1 is SQVTM and CDR2 is ANQGSEA in the germline V gene. The V end lost 6 bases, the J end lost 3 bases, and 6 bases lay between the germline ends. The CDR3 extends over 11 amino acids. DNA for the CDR3: TGCAGCGTCCGTGACTACAATGAGCAGTTCTTC. It translates to CSVRDYNEQFF.

The chain carries TRBV5-1 and TRBJ2-1; D tentatively reads TRBD1 or TRBD2 (6 bases each). Germline assignment: CDR1 SGHRS and CDR2 YFSETQ. CDR3 length: 15 amino acids. Trimming pared 3 bases from V and 1 base from J, leaving 11 bases between. As DNA, the CDR3 is TGCGCCAGCAGCTCGGAGGGGGTTTCCTACAATGAGCAGTTCTTC. This sequence encodes CASSSEGVSYNEQFF.

The CDR3 DNA is TGCAGTGCTAATGTTGCGCTAAAAAGAAGTGATGAAGCTTTCTTT. Its protein is CSANVALKRSDEAFF. V is TRBV20-1 and J is TRBJ1-1; D is unclear. The V gene lost 4 bases and the J gene lost 7 bases, with 22 bases spanning the gap. The CDR3 runs to 15 residues. CDR1 and CDR2 from the germline V gene are DFQATT and SNEGSKA (reference sequence).

This sequence joins TRBV28 and TRBJ1-4, with D tentatively TRBD1 (6 bases). The germline V and J ends were trimmed by 6 bases and 5 bases, with 16 bases remaining between them. Germline assignment: CDR1 MDHEN and CDR2 SYDVKM. The CDR3 runs 15 residues. The CDR3 DNA reads as TGTGCCAGCAGGGGGGCAGGGGAAATAAATGAAAAACTGTTTTTT. As protein: CASRGAGEINEKLFF. Filled out from reference TRBV28 and TRBJ1-4, the complete variable domain reads DVKVTQSSRYLVKRTGEKVFLECVQDMDHENMFWYRQDPGLGLRLIYFSYDVKMKEKGDIPEGYSVSREKKERFSLILESASTNQTSMYLCASRGAGEINEKLFFGSGTQLSVL.

This clonotype was picked up a small number of times. CDR3 nucleotide sequence: TGTGCCTGGAACCTCGGGGGGGAATGGGGGGAGCTGTTTTTT. Its translation is CAWNLGGEWGELFF. V gene TRBV30 combines with J gene TRBJ2-2; TRBD2 matches at 8 bases. CDR3 size: 14 residues. Trimming took 4 bases from V and 8 from J; bases not matched to a gene: 9. The germline gives CDR1 GTSNPN, CDR2 SVGIG (reference sequence).

The chain couples TRBV6-5 to TRBJ2-7; D remains unclear. Trimming removed 2 bases from V and 0 bases from J, with 5 bases in between. The CDR3 is 13 residues long. From germline, CDR1 is MNHEY and CDR2 SVGAGI. The DNA for the CDR3 is TGTGCCAGCAGTTACAGGGCCTCCTACGAGCAGTACTTC. This gives the protein CASSYRASYEQYF.

The J gene is TRBJ2-1, the V gene TRBV29-1, with D perhaps given as TRBD1 or TRBD2 (6 bases each). The CDR3 contains 13 residues. The V gene lost 6 bases and the J gene lost 4 bases, with 13 bases spanning the gap. Germline-derived CDR1 and CDR2 are SQVTM and ANQGSEA. CDR3 in DNA: TGCAGCGTCCCCCTAGGGGGGTACAATGAGCAGTTCTTC. Protein sequence: CSVPLGGYNEQFF.

This clonotype was found a few times. The chain couples TRBV12-3 or TRBV12-4 to TRBJ2-7; D unclear. V dropped 5 bases and J dropped 4 bases, with 9 bases sitting between them. The CDR3 runs 12 residues. The CDR3 sequence is CASSANRYEQYF. As DNA, the CDR3 is TGTGCCAGCAGTGCTAACCGGTACGAGCAGTACTTC.

CDR3 amino acids: CASSPLGGGDQPQHF. The CDR3 DNA reads TGTGCCAGCAGCCCTCTAGGTGGCGGGGACCAGCCCCAGCATTTT. The chain combines TRBV7-9 with TRBJ1-5; maybe TRBD1 (5 bases). The CDR3 spans 15 residues. In germline, CDR1 is SEHNR, CDR2 FQNEAQ (reference sequence). V shed 5 bases and J shed 7 bases, with 18 bases lying between them.